This TCR beta chain derives from a study of cytomegalovirus exposure and HLA in healthy donors. Note on this clone: Its antigen is still unknown.

PCR used 60 Vbeta primers and 13 Jbeta primers. The repertoire was sequenced with immunoSEQ multiplex PCR; TCRdb's copy has only in-frame clones and lacks some. There are around 210,000 clones in the sample; 60% to 80% occur only once, and approximately 3% lies in the top ten. Study observations and caveats: CMV serostatus alone was available as immune exposure information. In a later analysis, an Asian-associated ancestry cluster reportedly showed fewer N-insertions than the approximately 700-donor mean.

The CDR3 contains 14 residues. J gave up 1 base and V 3 bases, and 0 bases lay outside the gene matches. The V gene's germline CDR1 is SGHNT and CDR2 YYREEE (reference sequence). The specimen sequenced was PBMCs. The V gene is TRBV5-4, the J gene TRBJ2-3, with 9 positions matching TRBD1. The receptor was derived from a woman aged 25 to 39 in good health and CMV-seronegative. CDR3 amino acids: CASSWDRGTDTQYF. The DNA of the CDR3 is TGTGCCAGCAGCTGGGACAGGGGCACAGATACGCAGTATTTT.